The source of this T cell receptor beta chain is a study of a mutant IDH1 vaccine in newly diagnosed glioma. Study-wide context: Following radiotherapy alone, or alongside temozolomide cycles, vaccination was started after an interval of 4-6 weeks. Antecedent treatment encompassed radiotherapy, temozolomide, or their combination; the majority received both.

Sample time point: week 35, safety follow-up. In every dose of vaccine, 300 ug of mutant IDH1 20-mer peptide was given alongside topical imiquimod. Germline assignment: CDR1 LNHDA and CDR2 SQIVND (reference sequence). Between the trimmed V and J ends, which lost 5 bases and 3 bases, there was a span of 17 bases. The CDR3 spans 15 residues. Study results and caveats: Pseudoprogression seemed unrelated to changes in top peripheral T cell clonotypes. Vaccine-induced immune responses occurred in 90% to 95% of patients.

The method was immunoSEQ multiplex PCR; TCRdb's version includes in-frame clones alone and lacks a portion of them. The table includes fewer than 35,000 clones, roughly 75% detected once. In the case of this clone: Antigen: not known.

The chain joins TRBV19 to TRBJ2-7; a possible D gene is TRBD2 (7 bases). The sample was PBMCs, taken from a glioma patient whose treatment included an IDH1 peptide vaccine. The receptor was derived from a woman aged 40 to 55 with glioma. The CDR3 region is CASSPGGAGSYEQYF. The CDR3, as DNA: TGTGCCAGTAGTCCGGGGGGCGCGGGGAGCTACGAGCAGTACTTC.